One and the same sample provided the 14 T cell receptor beta chains below, sequenced in a study of molecular identifiers for immune sequencing clone quantification. Each CDR3 protein is one row after TCRdb ran MiXCR on the PCR reads. The data contain a few hundred thousand distinct CDR3 sequences, around 23% of them seen just once; the ten biggest clones take up under 0.8%. The sequencing sample was made of naive CD8+ T cells from blood, with Jurkat cell RNA spiked in. Subset defined: FACS-sorted CD8+CD4-CCR7+CD45RA+ naive T cells. Receptors originate from a human donor in good health. Some libraries in this study had Jurkat cell RNA spiked in.

This clonotype was seen only a few times. The chain links TRBV5-1 to TRBJ1-4; 7 nucleotides line up with TRBD1. The V gene end was trimmed by 3 bases and the J gene end by 5 bases; junction bases not matched to a gene: 7. Germline V gene data show CDR1 as SGHRS and CDR2 as YFSETQ. CDR3 size: 15 residues. CDR3 protein: CASSSLTGMNEKLFF. CDR3 DNA: TGCGCCAGCAGCTCGCTGACAGGGATGAATGAAAAACTGTTTTTT.

This clonotype was detected ten times or more. In DNA form, the CDR3 reads TGCGCCAGCTCTCGGGCCCAAGAGACCCAGTACTTC. It is translated as CASSRAQETQYF. V gene TRBV5-1 combines with J gene TRBJ2-5, with D uncertain. Germline-derived CDR1 and CDR2 are SGHRS and YFSETQ. V was cut by 7 bases and J by 1 base, with 8 bases left in between. This CDR3 has 12 amino acids.

This clonotype was detected only a few times. The V gene is TRBV29-1, the J gene TRBJ2-1; D may be TRBD1 or TRBD2 (5 bases each). CDR3 size: 13 residues. The V gene's germline CDR1 is SQVTM and CDR2 ANQGSEA. V dropped 4 bases and J dropped 12 bases, with 19 bases sitting between them. The CDR3 DNA follows: TGCAGCGTTGCAGGGAGTTACGGTTCGGGGCAGTTCTTC. Its protein product is CSVAGSYGSGQFF.

Notes on this clonotype: It may be a read error: a sequence one base away is much more abundant. This rearrangement joins TRBV4-1 to TRBJ2-3; D tentatively fits TRBD1 or TRBD2 (5 bases each). This CDR3 region has 15 residues. The V gene's germline CDR1 is MGHRA and CDR2 YSYEKL. The CDR3 region is CASSQENRGTDAQYF. CDR3 DNA: TGCGCCAGCAGCCAAGAAAACCGGGGCACAGATGCGCAGTATTTT.

This clonotype was seen more than once but under ten times. In DNA, the CDR3 is TGTGCCTGGAGTGCAGGACAGGGCCCCTATCAGCCCCAGCATTTT. As protein: CAWSAGQGPYQPQHF. The V and J genes are TRBV30 and TRBJ1-5, with 8 bases that match TRBD1. In germline, CDR1 is GTSNPN, CDR2 SVGIG (reference sequence). The CDR3 is made up of 15 amino acids. V trimming: 1 base; J trimming: 5 bases; junction bases outside the gene matches: 7.

The CDR3 spells CASSPSDSYNEQFF. In DNA form, the CDR3 reads TGTGCCAGCAGCCCTAGCGACTCCTACAATGAGCAGTTCTTC. The chain joins TRBV27 to TRBJ2-1; D is possibly TRBD2 (6 bases). Germline assignment: CDR1 MNHEY and CDR2 SMNVEV (reference sequence). V was shortened by 6 bases and J by 0 bases, with 9 bases between the two germline ends. The CDR3 covers 14 residues.

This clonotype has only a few counts. This chain uses TRBV27 with TRBJ2-3; D gene unclear. The V gene lost 3 bases and the J gene lost 2 bases, with 15 bases spanning the gap. The germline V gene encodes CDR1 MNHEY and CDR2 SMNVEV (reference sequence). The CDR3 loop spans 16 amino acids. The CDR3 loop reads CASSFGSGLPTDTQYF. CDR3 sequence (DNA): TGTGCCAGCAGTTTCGGGTCCGGGCTACCCACAGATACGCAGTATTTT.

This clonotype was seen a few times. The chain couples TRBV6-5 to TRBJ2-5; tentatively, D is TRBD2 (5 bases). CDR3 size: 14 residues. CDR1 is MNHEY, CDR2 SVGAGI, per germline. With 0 bases removed from V and 5 bases from J, the gap between germline ends came to 10 bases. CDR3 nucleotides: TGTGCCAGCAGTTACTCGAGTGGCGGGGAGACCCAGTACTTC. Its protein product is CASSYSSGGETQYF.

This chain joins TRBV20-1 and TRBJ2-7; weak D call: TRBD2 (5 bases). The V and J ends lost 6 bases and 3 bases respectively, with 9 bases between them. This CDR3 spans 11 amino acids. From germline, CDR1 is DFQATT and CDR2 SNEGSKA (reference sequence). The CDR3 DNA follows: TGCAGTGCCCAAGAGGGCTACGAGCAGTACTTC. This encodes CSAQEGYEQYF.

A word on this clonotype: A read error is likely, as this CDR3 ends without the conserved phenylalanine or tryptophan. Because the CDR3's place on the DNA is in doubt, the DNA is left out and the CDR3 is given as listed by TCRdb. The chain recombines TRBV7-9 with TRBJ1-2. The germline CDR1 and CDR2 sequences are SEHNR and FQNEAQ (reference sequence). From its first to its last residue, the CDR3 has 16 amino acids. CDR3 sequence: CASSHAVRMFGYGYAS.

This clonotype was seen more than once but under ten times. The rearrangement links TRBV6-5 to TRBJ2-7, with 9 bases fitting TRBD1. Trimming removed 4 bases from V and 2 bases from J; junction bases left unmatched: 6. CDR3 length equals 15 residues. Germline-derived CDR1 and CDR2 are MNHEY and SVGAGI. The CDR3 bases are TGTGCCAGCAGTTTCGGACAGGGGAGGACCTACGAGCAGTACTTC. Its protein product is CASSFGQGRTYEQYF.

This clonotype was seen a single time. This CDR3 is CASRSSEDRQFF. CDR3 sequence (DNA): TGTGCCAGCAGATCATCAGAAGATCGTCAGTTCTTC. J is TRBJ2-1 and V is TRBV6-2 or TRBV6-3; D is undetermined. The CDR3 has 12 residues. The V gene lost 6 bases and the J gene lost 13 bases, with 16 bases spanning the gap. Germline V gene lookup returns CDR1 MNHEY and CDR2 SVGEGT.

On this clonotype: A much larger clone lies a single base off, so this may be a read error. The genes are TRBV11-2 and TRBJ2-3; 7 bases line up with TRBD2. The length of the CDR3 is 14 residues. After removal of 5 bases from V and 5 bases from J, the junction contained 7 bases not matched to a gene. Looked up from germline, CDR1 is SGHAT and CDR2 is FQNNGV. CDR3 nucleotide sequence: TGTGCCAGCAGCCTAGCGGACGACATAGATACGCAGTATTTT. Protein: CASSLADDIDTQYF.

In this sample, this clonotype turned up many times. The genes are TRBV5-1 and TRBJ2-1, with D possibly matching TRBD2 (5 bases). The CDR3 extends over 13 amino acids. V dropped 0 bases and J dropped 7 bases, with 8 bases sitting between them. Germline V gene lookup returns CDR1 SGHRS and CDR2 YFSETQ. The CDR3 region is CASSLELENEQFF. The CDR3, as DNA: TGCGCCAGCAGCTTGGAACTAGAGAATGAGCAGTTCTTC. The whole variable domain, filled in from reference TRBV5-1 and TRBJ2-1, reads KAGVTQTPRYLIKTRGQQVTLSCSPISGHRSVSWYQQTPGQGLQFLFEYFSETQRNKGNFPGRFSGRQFSNSRSEMNVSTLELGDSALYLCASSLELENEQFFGPGTRLTVL.